These T cell receptor beta chains were read from a single sample in a study of CD8 T cells in ankylosing spondylitis. TCRdb recomputed calls from the 5' RACE reads with MiXCR, one row per CDR3 protein. The top ten hold roughly 4.5% of the sample, which has more than 150,000 distinct CDR3 sequences, 15% to 20% seen once. Material: blood, either unsorted or a sorted T cell fraction (not recorded which). The receptors come from a male donor aged 10 to 35 with ankylosing spondylitis or in good health (not recorded which). Each CDR3 is given with its conserved first and last residue. Each record gives: clone size, D gene, CDR3 length, J gene, V gene, CDR3 protein, CDR3 DNA. D genes are given only for firm matches. Some rows mark clone size as missing; the rest say once, few, many or name a class of expanded clone.

>many|.|13|TRBJ1-1|TRBV3-1
CASSQDRGSEAFF
TGTGCCAGCAGCCAAGATCGGGGCAGTGAAGCTTTCTTT
>many|.|15|TRBJ2-2|TRBV12-3/TRBV12-4
CASSLVREDTGELFF
TGTGCCAGCAGTTTGGTGAGGGAGGACACCGGGGAGCTGTTTTTT
>many|.|14|TRBJ2-3|TRBV6-1
CASRKTPSTDTQYF
TGTGCCAGCAGGAAGACTCCTAGCACAGATACGCAGTATTTT
>many|.|15|TRBJ1-2|TRBV7-9
CASSGGVGGFYGYTF
TGTGCCAGCAGCGGAGGGGTGGGGGGCTTCTATGGCTACACCTTC
>many|.|14|TRBJ2-7|TRBV7-2
CASSTRDIAYEQYF
TGTGCCAGCAGCACCCGGGACATCGCCTACGAGCAGTACTTC
>many|TRBD2|18|TRBJ2-1|TRBV7-9
CASSLRPRVLGGYNEQFF
TGTGCCAGCAGCTTACGTCCCAGGGTATTGGGAGGGTACAATGAGCAGTTCTTC
>many|TRBD1|15|TRBJ2-4|TRBV12-3/TRBV12-4
CASSDRGKAKNIQYF
TGTGCCAGCAGCGACAGGGGGAAGGCCAAAAACATTCAGTACTTC
>few|.|15|TRBJ2-7|TRBV12-3/TRBV12-4
CASSFQTRTPYEQYF
TGTGCCAGCAGTTTCCAGACACGGACACCCTACGAGCAGTACTTC
>many|.|14|TRBJ1-6|TRBV12-3/TRBV12-4
CASSFGRGNSPLHF
TGTGCCAGCAGTTTCGGCAGGGGTAATTCACCCCTCCACTTT
>many|.|13|TRBJ2-4|TRBV15
CATSSGTKNIQYF
TGTGCCACCAGTAGCGGAACCAAAAACATTCAGTACTTC
>many|.|13|TRBJ1-5|TRBV4-1
CASSQSERQPQHF
TGCGCCAGCAGCCAGTCCGAAAGGCAGCCCCAGCATTTT
>many|.|15|TRBJ1-1|TRBV4-1
CASSQEESGLTEAFF
TGCGCCAGCAGCCAAGAGGAGTCAGGGCTCACTGAAGCTTTCTTT
>many|TRBD2|16|TRBJ2-1|TRBV2
CASSDWGGGSYNEQFF
TGTGCCAGCAGTGACTGGGGGGGAGGGTCCTACAATGAGCAGTTCTTC
>many|TRBD2|14|TRBJ2-5|TRBV27
CASSPLAGAETQYF
TGTGCCAGCAGTCCCTTAGCGGGAGCCGAGACCCAGTACTTC
>.|.|13|TRBJ2-2|TRBV6-1
CASMESFPGELFF
TGTGCCAGCATGGAGAGTTTTCCCGGGGAGCTGTTTTTT
>.|TRBD2|14|TRBJ2-1|TRBV29-1
CSPVGSSGNNEQFF
TGCAGCCCGGTCGGGTCTAGCGGTAACAATGAGCAGTTCTTC
>many|.|13|TRBJ2-5|TRBV6-5
CASSYGGLETQYF
TGTGCCAGCAGTTACGGGGGCTTGGAGACCCAGTACTTC
>.|TRBD1|15|TRBJ2-1|TRBV7-9
CASSFRGTVYNEQFF
TGTGCCAGCAGCTTCAGGGGGACGGTTTACAATGAGCAGTTCTTC
>many|TRBD1|16|TRBJ1-4|TRBV5-4
CASSLGPPTGNEKLFF
TGTGCCAGCAGCTTGGGCCCCCCGACAGGGAATGAAAAACTGTTTTTT
>many|TRBD1|15|TRBJ2-1|TRBV19
CASNTNRGLYNEQFF
TGTGCCAGTAACACCAACAGGGGCTTGTACAATGAGCAGTTCTTC
>.|.|12|TRBJ2-1|TRBV20-1
CSAREFGNEQFF
TGCAGTGCTAGAGAGTTTGGGAATGAGCAGTTCTTC
>many|TRBD2|12|TRBJ2-1|TRBV7-9
CASTSGVHEQFF
TGTGCCAGCACTAGCGGGGTCCATGAGCAGTTCTTC
>.|.|14|TRBJ1-2|TRBV10-2
CASSETAGYYGYTF
TGCGCCAGCAGTGAGACGGCAGGCTACTATGGCTACACCTTC
>many|.|16|TRBJ2-1|TRBV7-2
CASSLTSGLAGNEQFF
TGTGCCAGCAGCTTAACTTCGGGTCTAGCTGGGAATGAGCAGTTCTTC
>many|.|12|TRBJ2-5|TRBV14
CASSPYGETQYF
TGTGCCAGCAGCCCGTACGGAGAGACCCAGTACTTC
>once|.|12|TRBJ2-5|TRBV2
CASSEARETQYF
TGTGCCAGCAGTGAGGCGAGAGAGACCCAGTACTTC